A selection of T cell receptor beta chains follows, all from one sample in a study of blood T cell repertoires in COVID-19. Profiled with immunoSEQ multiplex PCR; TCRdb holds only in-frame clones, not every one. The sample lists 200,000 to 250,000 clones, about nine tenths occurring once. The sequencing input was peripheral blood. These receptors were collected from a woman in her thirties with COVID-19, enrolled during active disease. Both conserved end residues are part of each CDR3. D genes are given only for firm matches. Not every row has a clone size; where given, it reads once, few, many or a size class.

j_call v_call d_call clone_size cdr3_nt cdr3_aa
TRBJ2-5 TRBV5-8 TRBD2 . TGTGCCAGCAGCTTGCTTCGCGGGGGGGTGGAGGAGACCCAGTACTTC CASSLLRGGVEETQYF
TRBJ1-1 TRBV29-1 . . TGCAGCGTCTTGGCGGATATTGGCCGTGAAGCTTTCTTT CSVLADIGREAFF
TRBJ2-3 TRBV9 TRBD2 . TGTGCCAGCAGCGTAAGACTAGCGGGAGGCGATACGCAGTATTTT CASSVRLAGGDTQYF
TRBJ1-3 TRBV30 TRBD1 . TGTGCCTGGAGTCTCGGACAGGGTTCGTATAGCTCTGGAAACACCATATATTTT CAWSLGQGSYSSGNTIYF
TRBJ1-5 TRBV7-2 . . TGTGCCAGCAGCTTAAAGACAGATCAGCCCCAGCATTTT CASSLKTDQPQHF
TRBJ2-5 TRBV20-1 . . TGCAGTGCTAGTATCGGGCTCCCAGGGGAGACCCAGTACTTC CSASIGLPGETQYF
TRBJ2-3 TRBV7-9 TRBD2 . TGTGCCAGCAGCCCAGCGGGATCGGGGACAGATACGCAGTATTTT CASSPAGSGTDTQYF
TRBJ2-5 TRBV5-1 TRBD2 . TGCGCCAGCAGCTTGGAGGGCGGGAGGCGGGAGACCCAGTACTTC CASSLEGGRRETQYF
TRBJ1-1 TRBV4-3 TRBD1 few TGCGCCAGCAGCCAAGAAGTAGGGGGCTCGCACCTAGAAGCTTTCTTT CASSQEVGGSHLEAFF
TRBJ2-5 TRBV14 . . TGTGCCAGCAGCCCAACCCCATATAGGGGTGCATACTTC CASSPTPYRGAYF
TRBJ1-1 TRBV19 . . TGTGCCAGTAGTCTCGCGGGGCGGGCCGCCGCTTTCTTT CASSLAGRAAAFF
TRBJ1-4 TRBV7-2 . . TGTGCCAGCAGCCCTCCTGGACAGCCCGCAACTAATGAAAAACTGTTTTTT CASSPPGQPATNEKLFF
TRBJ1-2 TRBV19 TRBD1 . TGTGCCAGTAGTAACACAGGGGGCTCTGGCTACACCTTC CASSNTGGSGYTF
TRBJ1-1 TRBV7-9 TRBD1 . TGTGCCAGCAGCTACGCGGGTCGGGACAGCGAAGCTTTCTTT CASSYAGRDSEAFF
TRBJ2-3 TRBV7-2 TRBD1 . TGTGCCAGCAGCCCCCAGACAGGGGGCTTGGGCACAGATACGCAGTATTTT CASSPQTGGLGTDTQYF
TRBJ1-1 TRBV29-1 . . TGCAGCGCCGACACAGGGAACACTGAAGCTTTCTTT CSADTGNTEAFF
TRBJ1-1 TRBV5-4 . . TGTGCCAGCAGCGGGGCAGTCATGAACACTGAAGCTTTCTTT CASSGAVMNTEAFF
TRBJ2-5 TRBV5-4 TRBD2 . TGTGCCAGCAGCTTGGACTTAGCGGGAGAAGAGACCCAGTACTTC CASSLDLAGEETQYF
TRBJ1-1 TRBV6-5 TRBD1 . TGTGCCAGCAGTCCGACAGGGGGCACTGAAGCTTTCTTT CASSPTGGTEAFF
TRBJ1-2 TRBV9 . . TGTGCCACCTTCAGGGGTGGAGGCTACACCTTC CATFRGGGYTF
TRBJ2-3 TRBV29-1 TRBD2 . TGCAGCGCTTCGGGAGGACTAGCGGGGGGGCGGATAACAGATACGCAGTATTTT CSASGGLAGGRITDTQYF
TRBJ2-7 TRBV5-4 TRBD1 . TGTGCCAGCAGCTATGGACAGGGGGCGCGACCCTACGAGCAGTACTTC CASSYGQGARPYEQYF
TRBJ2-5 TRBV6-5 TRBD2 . TGTGCCAGCAGTTTGACTAGCGGGAATTGGGGGACCCAGTACTTC CASSLTSGNWGTQYF
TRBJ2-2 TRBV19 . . TGTGCCAGTAGTATTTATGTTACCGGGGAGCTGTTTTTT CASSIYVTGELFF
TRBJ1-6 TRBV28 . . TGTGCCAGCAGTTTACCCGGAGGGTTTATCGGTAATTCACCCCTCCACTTT CASSLPGGFIGNSPLHF
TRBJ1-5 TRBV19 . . TGTGCCAGTAGTATAGGTGACAGTCAGCCCCAGCATTTT CASSIGDSQPQHF
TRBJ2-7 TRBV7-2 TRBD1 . TGTGCCAGCAGCTTAGGGGGACAGGGTACCTACGAGCAGTACTTC CASSLGGQGTYEQYF
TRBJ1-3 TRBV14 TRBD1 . TGTGCCAGCAGACCCGGGACAGCTGGAAACACCATATATTTT CASRPGTAGNTIYF
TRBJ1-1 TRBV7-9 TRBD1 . TGTGCCAGCAGCTCCCGGACAGGGGGCCCTGAAGCTTTCTTT CASSSRTGGPEAFF
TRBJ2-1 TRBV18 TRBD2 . TGTGCCAGCTCACAATTAGCGGGGAGCTCCTACAATGAGCAGTTCTTC CASSQLAGSSYNEQFF
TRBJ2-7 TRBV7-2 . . TGTGCCAGCAGCTTTGGGGGCCTGAGTGTCTACGAGCAGTACTTC CASSFGGLSVYEQYF
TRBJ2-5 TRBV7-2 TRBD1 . TGTGCCAGCAGCTCGCGCAGACAGGGATCCCAAGAGACCCAGTACTTC CASSSRRQGSQETQYF
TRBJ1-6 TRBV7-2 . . TGTGCCAGCAGCTTAGTGGCAGGGGAACACTCACCCCTCCACTTT CASSLVAGEHSPLHF
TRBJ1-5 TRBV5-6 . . TGTGCCAGCAGCTTGGGTCTCACCCGACTCTCAGGCAATCAGCCCCAGCATTTT CASSLGLTRLSGNQPQHF
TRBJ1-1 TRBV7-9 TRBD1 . TGTGCCAGCAGCTTGGACAGGGGTTGGGCTGAAGCTTTCTTT CASSLDRGWAEAFF
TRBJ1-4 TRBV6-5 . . TGTGCCAGCAGACAGTTACTTGCAACTAATGAAAAACTGTTTTTT CASRQLLATNEKLFF
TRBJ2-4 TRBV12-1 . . TGTGCCAGCAGGGGCAGGGGGCGAGCCAAAAACATTCAGTACTTC CASRGRGRAKNIQYF
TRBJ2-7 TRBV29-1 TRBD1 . TGCAGCGTTGAAGAGCGACAGGGGGCTAATTACGAGCAGTACTTC CSVEERQGANYEQYF
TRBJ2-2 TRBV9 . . TGTGCCAGCAGCCTCCATAGCACCGGGGAGCTGTTTTTT CASSLHSTGELFF
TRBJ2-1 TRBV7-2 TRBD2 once TGTGCCAGCAGCTTATCCTTAGCGGGAGCAACCTACAATGAGCAGTTCTTC CASSLSLAGATYNEQFF
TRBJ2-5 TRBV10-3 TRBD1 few TGTGCCATCCGGGACAGGGCACGGGAGACCCAGTACTTC CAIRDRARETQYF
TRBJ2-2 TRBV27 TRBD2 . TGTGCCAGCAGTTTGAGGGCGGGGGGTTCCCACGGGGAGCTGTTTTTT CASSLRAGGSHGELFF
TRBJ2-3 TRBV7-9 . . TGTGCCAGCAGCTTAGCCTACCAAACAGATACGCAGTATTTT CASSLAYQTDTQYF
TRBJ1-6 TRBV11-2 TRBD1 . TGTGCCAGCAGCTTAAGGGGGGACAGAAGCTCCTATAATTCACCCCTCCACTTT CASSLRGDRSSYNSPLHF
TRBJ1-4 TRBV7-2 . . TGTGCCAGCAGCTTAGTACAGGGTGTCGAAAAACTGTTTTTT CASSLVQGVEKLFF
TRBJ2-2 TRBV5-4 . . TGTGCCAGCAGCTTAACCACAGGGTCCGGGGAGCTGTTTTTT CASSLTTGSGELFF
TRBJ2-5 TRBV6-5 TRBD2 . TGTGCCAGCAGTTACACAGCGGGAGGGCAGGAGACCCAGTACTTC CASSYTAGGQETQYF
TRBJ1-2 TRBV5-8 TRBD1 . TGTGCCAGCAGCCTCTGGACAGGGAGGAACTATGGCTACACCTTC CASSLWTGRNYGYTF
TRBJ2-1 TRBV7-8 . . TGTGCCAGCAGCTTAGAAGGACTGGTCAACAATGAGCAGTTCTTC CASSLEGLVNNEQFF
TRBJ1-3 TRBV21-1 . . TGTGCCAGCAGCGAGGACAGGCCCAGGCCCGGAAACACCATATATTTT CASSEDRPRPGNTIYF
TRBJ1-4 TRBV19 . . TGTGCCAGTAGTACAGTAACTAATGAAAAACTGTTTTTT CASSTVTNEKLFF
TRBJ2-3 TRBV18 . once TGTGCCAGCTCACCGCGGGATACGCAGTATTTT CASSPRDTQYF
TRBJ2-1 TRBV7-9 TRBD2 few TGTGCCAGCAGCTCCCGGGGTAGCGGGGAGCAGTTCTTC CASSSRGSGEQFF
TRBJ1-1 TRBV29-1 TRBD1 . TGCAGCGTCCGACAGGGGAACACTGAAGCTTTCTTT CSVRQGNTEAFF
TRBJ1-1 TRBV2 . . TGTGCCAGCAGTGTTAGTCGGGTAGCAGGGCGCACTGAAGCTTTCTTT CASSVSRVAGRTEAFF